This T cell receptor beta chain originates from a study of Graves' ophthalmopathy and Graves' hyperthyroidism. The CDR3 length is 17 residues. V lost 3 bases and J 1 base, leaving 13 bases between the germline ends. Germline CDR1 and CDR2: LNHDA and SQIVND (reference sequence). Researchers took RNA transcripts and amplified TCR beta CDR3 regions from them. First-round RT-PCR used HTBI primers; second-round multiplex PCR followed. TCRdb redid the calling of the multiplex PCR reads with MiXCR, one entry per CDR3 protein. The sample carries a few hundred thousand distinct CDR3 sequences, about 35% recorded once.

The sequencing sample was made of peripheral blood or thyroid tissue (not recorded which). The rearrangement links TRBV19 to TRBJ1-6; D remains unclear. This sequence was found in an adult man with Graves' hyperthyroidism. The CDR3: CASSIGYRKSYNSPLHF. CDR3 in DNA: TGTGCCAGTAGTATTGGGTATCGAAAATCCTATAATTCACCCCTCCACTTT.